These 23 T cell receptor beta chains came from one sample sequenced in a study of T cell repertoires in aging, cancer and after chemotherapy. Multiplex touch-down PCR with TRB-A/B primers amplified rearranged V-D-J TRB sequences. TCRdb passed the multiplex PCR reads through MiXCR, listing each CDR3 protein once. The sample shows under 8,500 distinct CDR3 sequences, about 33% of them seen only once. Amplification of TCR beta used genomic DNA extracted from peripheral blood. Sequencing was performed on blood. The receptor source for this set is a human donor in good health.

The chain uses TRBV4-2 and TRBJ2-2, with TRBD1 identical over 10 bases. The CDR3 sequence is 17 residues long. Germline values: CDR1 LGHNA, CDR2 YNFKEQ. The trim removed 2 bases at V and 7 bases at J, leaving 10 bases unmatched. Written as DNA, the CDR3 is TGTGCCAGCAGCCAATTGTCCGGGACAGGGGTCGACGGGGAGCTGTTTTTT. Translated, it gives CASSQLSGTGVDGELFF.

This clonotype is labeled as medium-sized (0.01 to 0.1%). V is TRBV6-5 and J is TRBJ2-3, with 7 bases that match TRBD2. From germline, CDR1 is MNHEY and CDR2 SVGAGI. Trimming at V came to 6 bases and at J to 0 bases, leaving 9 bases not matched to a gene. The CDR3 covers 16 residues. CDR3 nucleotide sequence: TGTGCCAGCAGCTCCCGTCTAGCGGAGAGCACAGATACGCAGTATTTT. Encoded protein: CASSSRLAESTDTQYF.

The rearrangement uses TRBV7-9 and TRBJ1-3; maybe TRBD1 (5 bases). V lost 6 bases and J 0 bases, leaving 12 bases between the germline ends. Looked up from germline, CDR1 is SEHNR and CDR2 is FQNEAQ (reference sequence). The CDR3 contains 15 residues. The CDR3 loop is CASRPNGASGNTIYF. DNA of the CDR3: TGTGCCAGCAGGCCCAACGGGGCCTCTGGAAACACCATATATTTT.

The rearrangement joins TRBV4-3 to TRBJ2-3; D is tentatively TRBD1 or TRBD2 (7 bases each). Germline-derived CDR1 and CDR2 are LGHNA and YSLEER. The CDR3 is 14 amino acids. V was clipped by 4 bases and J by 5 bases, with 13 bases between them. CDR3 sequence reads: CASSPGGGQDTQYF. The CDR3 coding sequence is TGCGCCAGCAGCCCAGGGGGGGGTCAAGATACGCAGTATTTT.

The chain couples TRBV12-3 or TRBV12-4 to TRBJ2-1; 13 nucleotides line up with TRBD2. The V gene end was trimmed by 1 base and the J gene end by 0 bases; junction bases not matched to a gene: 6. This CDR3 comprises 19 residues. CDR3 residues: CASSLGLAGGMSSYNEQFF. Here the CDR3 DNA reads TGTGCCAGCAGTTTAGGACTAGCGGGGGGTATGAGCTCCTACAATGAGCAGTTCTTC.

The V gene is TRBV4-3, the J gene TRBJ1-5; D gene unclear. The CDR3 is 16 residues long. The V end lost 0 bases, the J end lost 2 bases, and 11 bases lay between the germline ends. CDR1 and CDR2 (germline): LGHNA, YSLEER. The DNA for the CDR3 is TGCGCCAGCAGCCAAGATCTGCAGGACCGCAATCAGCCCCAGCATTTT. This encodes CASSQDLQDRNQPQHF.

This clonotype was recorded a few times. This rearrangement joins TRBV6-1 to TRBJ2-7, with TRBD1 as a possible D gene (6 bases). Germline V gene lookup returns CDR1 MNHNS and CDR2 SASEGT. V was shortened by 6 bases and J by 0 bases, with 15 bases between the two germline ends. This CDR3 contains 15 residues. The CDR3 nucleotides read TGTGCCAGCAGAAGGTACAGGGAGAGCTCCTACGAGCAGTACTTC. Translated: CASRRYRESSYEQYF.

The genes are TRBV5-1 and TRBJ2-7; 7 bases match TRBD1. In germline, CDR1 is SGHRS, CDR2 YFSETQ. The V gene end was trimmed by 2 bases and the J gene end by 4 bases; junction bases not matched to a gene: 3. The CDR3 is made up of 13 amino acids. The CDR3 loop is CASSFGGQYEQYF. For the CDR3, the DNA is TGCGCCAGCAGCTTTGGGGGACAGTACGAGCAGTACTTC.

This clonotype was found a few times. This chain joins TRBV19 and TRBJ2-5; D is unresolved. This CDR3 region has 13 residues. Germline V CDR1 and CDR2: LNHDA, SQIVND (reference sequence). The germline V and J ends were trimmed by 6 bases and 0 bases, with 8 bases remaining between them. The CDR3, as DNA: TGTGCCAGTAGCCGCGTGGACCAAGAGACCCAGTACTTC. Translated, it gives CASSRVDQETQYF.

This clonotype showed up just a few times. The V and J genes are TRBV5-6 and TRBJ2-3; either TRBD1 or TRBD2 may fit D (5 bases each). The V end was cut by 4 bases, the J end by 2 bases, with 11 bases between. Germline V gene data show CDR1 as SGHDT and CDR2 as YYEEEE. The CDR3 loop spans 14 amino acids. The chain's CDR3 is CASSARGPTDTQYF. As DNA, the CDR3 is TGTGCCAGCAGCGCGAGGGGACCCACAGATACGCAGTATTTT. Using reference TRBV5-6 and TRBJ2-3 for the parts outside the CDR3, the full variable domain is DAGVTQSPTHLIKTRGQQVTLRCSPKSGHDTVSWYQQALGQGPQFIFQYYEEEERQRGNFPDRFSGHQFPNYSSELNVNALLLGDSALYLCASSARGPTDTQYFGPGTRLTVL.

Relative to its sample, this clonotype is medium-sized. The V call is TRBV11-1, the J call TRBJ2-1; possible D gene TRBD2, 6 bases. Deletions cut 1 base from V and 2 bases from J, with 15 bases between. The CDR3 runs to 17 residues. From germline, CDR1 is SGHAT and CDR2 FQDESV (reference sequence). CDR3 sequence (DNA): TGTGCCAGCAGCTTAGGGGGGGTTGGCGGGGCCTACAATGAGCAGTTCTTC. This codes for CASSLGGVGGAYNEQFF.

By its share, this clonotype is medium-sized. The chain uses TRBV5-5 and TRBJ2-2; no reliable D call. The CDR3 has 12 amino acids. With 5 bases removed from V and 3 bases from J, the gap between germline ends came to 5 bases. The germline V gene has CDR1 SGHKS and CDR2 YYEKEE (reference sequence). The CDR3 here is CASRKDTGELFF. The DNA for the CDR3 is TGTGCCAGCAGAAAAGACACCGGGGAGCTGTTTTTT.

This chain connects TRBV10-3 to TRBJ2-6, with TRBD1 matching over 8 bases. After removal of 7 bases from V and 0 bases from J, the junction contained 8 bases not matched to a gene. The CDR3 length is 17 residues. Germline CDR1 is ENHRY and CDR2 is SYGVKD. CDR3 amino acids: CAITPGQVPSGANVLTF. Written as DNA, the CDR3 is TGTGCCATCACCCCGGGACAGGTTCCCTCTGGGGCCAACGTCCTGACTTTC.

This rearrangement joins TRBV12-3 or TRBV12-4 to TRBJ1-5, with D possibly TRBD1 on 5 matching bases. Trimming cost V 6 bases and J 3 bases, with 15 bases left between them. The CDR3 extends over 15 amino acids. The DNA for the CDR3 is TGTGCCAGCAGCCCAGGGTTGATCTCCAATCAGCCCCAGCATTTT. This gives the protein CASSPGLISNQPQHF.

In its sample, this clonotype was seen a few times. V gene TRBV19 combines with J gene TRBJ2-3; weak D call: TRBD1 (6 bases). The germline CDR1 and CDR2 sequences are LNHDA and SQIVND (reference sequence). Deletions cut 2 bases from V and 1 base from J, with 13 bases between. The CDR3 is made up of 16 amino acids. CDR3 in DNA: TGTGCCAGTAGTATAATCAGGGGAGACCGCACAGATACGCAGTATTTT. Encoded protein: CASSIIRGDRTDTQYF.

This rearrangement joins TRBV28 to TRBJ2-7; a possible D gene is TRBD1 (7 bases). Trimming pared 2 bases from V and 1 base from J, leaving 12 bases between. Germline V gene data show CDR1 as MDHEN and CDR2 as SYDVKM. The length of the CDR3 is 15 residues. The CDR3 sequence: CASSLDRDWSYEQYF. As DNA, the CDR3 is TGTGCCAGCAGTTTAGACAGGGACTGGTCCTACGAGCAGTACTTC.

This chain uses TRBV18 with TRBJ1-5, with 8 bases fitting TRBD1. The CDR3 loop spans 16 amino acids. Germline V gene lookup returns CDR1 KGHSH and CDR2 LQKENI. The V segment lost 2 bases and the J segment 6 bases; nucleotides outside the gene matches: 9. The CDR3 bases are TGTGCCAGCTCACCAACAGGGTCAGGGGGCCGTCAGCCCCAGCATTTT. This encodes CASSPTGSGGRQPQHF.

The V and J genes are TRBV14 and TRBJ1-6; maybe TRBD1 (5 bases). V lost 0 bases and J lost 9, with 9 bases in between. The CDR3 extends over 14 amino acids. Germline values: CDR1 SGHDN, CDR2 FVKESK. The CDR3 spells CASSQEQGGSPLHF. CDR3 bases: TGTGCCAGCAGCCAAGAGCAGGGAGGTTCACCCCTCCACTTT.

By share of the sample, this clonotype is medium-sized. The CDR3 sequence is CASSTGLLTDTQYF. Written as DNA, the CDR3 is TGTGCCAGTAGTACGGGACTCCTGACAGATACGCAGTATTTT. The genes are TRBV19 and TRBJ2-3; the D gene is possibly TRBD2 (6 bases). The germline V gene has CDR1 LNHDA and CDR2 SQIVND (reference sequence). The length of the CDR3 is 14 residues. Trimming shortened V by 4 bases and J by 3 bases, and 11 bases separated the two germline ends.

The chain carries TRBV24-1 and TRBJ1-2; unclear D gene. The CDR3 spans 13 residues. V was pared by 4 bases and J by 1 base, with 6 bases between. Germline V gene sequence: CDR1 KGHDR, CDR2 SFDVKD. The CDR3 DNA is TGTGCCACCAGTGAAGCCGTTAACTATGGCTACACCTTC. Amino acid sequence: CATSEAVNYGYTF.

CDR3 protein: CAISAVRGVSLSGYTF. The CDR3 DNA reads TGTGCCATCAGTGCGGTCAGGGGAGTCTCTCTAAGTGGCTACACCTTC. The chain employs TRBV10-3 and TRBJ1-2, with a possible D match to TRBD1 (6 bases). Trimming took off 4 bases at V and 7 bases at J, with 22 bases between the two ends. The germline gives CDR1 ENHRY, CDR2 SYGVKD. This CDR3 comprises 16 residues.

This clonotype is termed medium-sized. The chain recombines TRBV11-1 with TRBJ2-2; 9 bases fit TRBD1. The V segment lost 6 bases and the J segment 3 bases; nucleotides outside the gene matches: 11. This CDR3 spans 17 amino acids. Per germline, CDR1 SGHAT and CDR2 FQDESV (reference sequence). The CDR3 sequence: CASSLGVRTGDTGELFF. The CDR3 DNA sequence: TGTGCCAGCAGTCTAGGGGTCCGGACAGGGGACACCGGGGAGCTGTTTTTT.

This clonotype was seen more than once but under ten times. This chain connects TRBV19 to TRBJ1-5, with D perhaps TRBD1 (5 bases). Germline V gene lookup returns CDR1 LNHDA and CDR2 SQIVND (reference sequence). The CDR3 extends over 14 amino acids. V dropped 6 bases and J dropped 2 bases, with 11 bases sitting between them. CDR3 sequence (DNA): TGTGCCAGTAGCCCAGGACAACGCAATCAGCCCCAGCATTTT. Residues: CASSPGQRNQPQHF. Complete variable domain (other parts from reference TRBV19 and TRBJ1-5): DGGITQSPKYLFRKEGQNVTLSCEQNLNHDAMYWYRQDPGQGLRLIYYSQIVNDFQKGDIAEGYSVSREKKESFPLTVTSAQKNPTAFYLCASSPGQRNQPQHFGDGTRLSIL.